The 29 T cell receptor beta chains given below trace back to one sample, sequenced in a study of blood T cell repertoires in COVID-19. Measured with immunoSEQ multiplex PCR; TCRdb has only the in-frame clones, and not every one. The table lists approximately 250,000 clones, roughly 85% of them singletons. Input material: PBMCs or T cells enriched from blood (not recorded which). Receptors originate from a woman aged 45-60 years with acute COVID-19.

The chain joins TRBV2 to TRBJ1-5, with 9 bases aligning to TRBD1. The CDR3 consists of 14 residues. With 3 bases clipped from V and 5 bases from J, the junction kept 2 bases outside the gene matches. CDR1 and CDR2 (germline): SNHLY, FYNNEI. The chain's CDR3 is CASSEDRGHQPQHF. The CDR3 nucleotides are TGTGCCAGCAGTGAGGACAGGGGACATCAGCCCCAGCATTTT.

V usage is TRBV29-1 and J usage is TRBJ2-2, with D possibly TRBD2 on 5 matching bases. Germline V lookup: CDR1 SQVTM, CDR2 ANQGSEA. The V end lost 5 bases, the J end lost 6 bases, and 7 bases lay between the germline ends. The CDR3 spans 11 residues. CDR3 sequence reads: CSVTGSGELFF. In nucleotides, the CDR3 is TGCAGCGTTACGGGGTCCGGGGAGCTGTTTTTT.

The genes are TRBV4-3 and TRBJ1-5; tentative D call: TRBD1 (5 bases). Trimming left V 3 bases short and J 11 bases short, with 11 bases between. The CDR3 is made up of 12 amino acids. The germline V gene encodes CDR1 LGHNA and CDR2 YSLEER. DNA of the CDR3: TGCGCCAGCAGCCAGGGGGGAGGGGCCCAGCATTTT. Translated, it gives CASSQGGGAQHF.

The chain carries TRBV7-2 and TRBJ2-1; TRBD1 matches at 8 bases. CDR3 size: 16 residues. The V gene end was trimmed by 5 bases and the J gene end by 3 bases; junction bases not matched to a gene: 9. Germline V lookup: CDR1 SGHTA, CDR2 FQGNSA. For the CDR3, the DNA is TGTGCCAGCAGCGCAGCATCCGGGACAGGCTACAATGAGCAGTTCTTC. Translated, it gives CASSAASGTGYNEQFF.

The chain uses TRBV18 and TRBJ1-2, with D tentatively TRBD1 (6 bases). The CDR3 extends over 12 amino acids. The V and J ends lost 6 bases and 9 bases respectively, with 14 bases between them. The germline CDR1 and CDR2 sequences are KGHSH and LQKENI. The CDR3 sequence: CASSDLTGSYTF. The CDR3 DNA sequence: TGTGCCAGCTCTGACCTAACAGGGAGCTACACCTTC.

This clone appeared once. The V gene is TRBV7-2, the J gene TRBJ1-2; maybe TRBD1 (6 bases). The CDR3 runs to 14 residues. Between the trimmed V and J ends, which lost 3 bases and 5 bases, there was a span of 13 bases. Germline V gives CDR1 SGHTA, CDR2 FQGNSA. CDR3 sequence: CASSLSGTSYGYTF. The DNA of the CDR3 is TGTGCCAGCAGCTTGAGCGGGACAAGTTATGGCTACACCTTC.

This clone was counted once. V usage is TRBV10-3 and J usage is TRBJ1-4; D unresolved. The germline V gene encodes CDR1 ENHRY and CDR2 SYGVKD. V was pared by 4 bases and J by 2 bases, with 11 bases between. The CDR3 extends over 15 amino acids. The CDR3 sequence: CAISALPGTNEKLFF. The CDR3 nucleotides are TGTGCCATCAGTGCCCTCCCGGGGACTAATGAAAAACTGTTTTTT.

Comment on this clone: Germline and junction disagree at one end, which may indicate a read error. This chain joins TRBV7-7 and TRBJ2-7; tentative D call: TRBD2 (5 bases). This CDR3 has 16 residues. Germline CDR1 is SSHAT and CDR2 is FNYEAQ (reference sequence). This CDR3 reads CASSTSFGVEGYEQYF. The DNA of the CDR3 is TGTGCTAGCAGCACCTCCTTCGGGGTAGAGGGCTACGAGCAGTACTTC.

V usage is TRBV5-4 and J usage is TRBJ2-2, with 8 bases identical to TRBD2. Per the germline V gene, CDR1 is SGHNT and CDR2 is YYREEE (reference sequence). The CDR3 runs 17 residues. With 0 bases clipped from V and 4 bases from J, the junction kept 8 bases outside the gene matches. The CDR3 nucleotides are TGTGCCAGCAGCTTGGACGGTAGCGGGGTGATCACCGGGGAGCTGTTTTTT. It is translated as CASSLDGSGVITGELFF.

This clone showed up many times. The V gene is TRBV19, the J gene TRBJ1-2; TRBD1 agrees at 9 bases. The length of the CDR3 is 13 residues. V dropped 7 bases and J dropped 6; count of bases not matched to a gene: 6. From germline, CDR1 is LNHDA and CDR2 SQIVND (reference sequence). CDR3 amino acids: CASMRGQGHGYTF. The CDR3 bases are TGTGCCAGTATGAGGGGACAGGGCCATGGCTACACCTTC.

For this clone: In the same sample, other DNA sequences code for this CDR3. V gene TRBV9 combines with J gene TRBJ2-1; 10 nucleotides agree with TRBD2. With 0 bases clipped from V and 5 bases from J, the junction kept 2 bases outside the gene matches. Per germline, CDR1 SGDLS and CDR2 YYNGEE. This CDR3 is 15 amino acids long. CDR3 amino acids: CASSVGLAGDNEQFF. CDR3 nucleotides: TGTGCCAGCAGCGTAGGGCTAGCGGGGGACAATGAGCAGTTCTTC. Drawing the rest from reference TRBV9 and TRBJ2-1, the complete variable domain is DSGVTQTPKHLITATGQRVTLRCSPRSGDLSVYWYQQSLDQGLQFLIQYYNGEERAKGNILERFSAQQFPDLHSELNLSSLELGDSALYFCASSVGLAGDNEQFFGPGTRLTVL.

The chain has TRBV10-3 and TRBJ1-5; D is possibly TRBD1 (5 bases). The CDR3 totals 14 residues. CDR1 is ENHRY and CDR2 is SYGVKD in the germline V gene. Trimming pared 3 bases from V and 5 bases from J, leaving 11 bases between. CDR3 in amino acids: CAISDRGIDQPQHF. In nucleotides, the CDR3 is TGTGCCATCAGTGATCGGGGGATCGATCAGCCCCAGCATTTT.

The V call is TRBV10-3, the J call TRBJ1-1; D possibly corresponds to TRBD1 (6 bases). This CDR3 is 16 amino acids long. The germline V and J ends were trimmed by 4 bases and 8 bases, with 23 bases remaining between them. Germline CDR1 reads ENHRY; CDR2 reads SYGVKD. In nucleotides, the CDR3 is TGTGCCATCAGTGGGCCGGACGGACAGAGCCCTTCCGAAGCTTTCTTT. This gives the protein CAISGPDGQSPSEAFF.

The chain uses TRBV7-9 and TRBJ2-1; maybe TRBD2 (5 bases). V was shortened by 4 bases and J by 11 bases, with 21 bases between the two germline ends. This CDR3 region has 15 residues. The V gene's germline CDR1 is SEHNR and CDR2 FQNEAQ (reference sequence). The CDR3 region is CASSSREGPEVKQFF. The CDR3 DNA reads TGTGCCAGCAGCTCCCGTGAGGGTCCAGAGGTAAAGCAGTTCTTC. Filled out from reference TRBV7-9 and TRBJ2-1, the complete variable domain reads DTGVSQNPRHKITKRGQNVTFRCDPISEHNRLYWYRQTLGQGPEFLTYFQNEAQLEKSRLLSDRFSAERPKGSFSTLEIQRTEQGDSAMYLCASSSREGPEVKQFFGPGTRLTVL.

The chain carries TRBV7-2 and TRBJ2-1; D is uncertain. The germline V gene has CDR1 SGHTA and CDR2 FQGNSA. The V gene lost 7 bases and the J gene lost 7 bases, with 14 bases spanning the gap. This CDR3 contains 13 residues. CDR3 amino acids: CASNTGVRNEQFF. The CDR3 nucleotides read TGTGCCAGCAACACCGGAGTAAGGAATGAGCAGTTCTTC.

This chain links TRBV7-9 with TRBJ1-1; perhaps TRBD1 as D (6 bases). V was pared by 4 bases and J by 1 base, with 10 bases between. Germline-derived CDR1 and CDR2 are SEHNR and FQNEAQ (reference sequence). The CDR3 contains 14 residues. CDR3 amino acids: CASSYRDWNTEAFF. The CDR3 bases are TGTGCCAGCAGCTACAGGGATTGGAACACTGAAGCTTTCTTT. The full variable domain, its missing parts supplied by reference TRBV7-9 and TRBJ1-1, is DTGVSQNPRHKITKRGQNVTFRCDPISEHNRLYWYRQTLGQGPEFLTYFQNEAQLEKSRLLSDRFSAERPKGSFSTLEIQRTEQGDSAMYLCASSYRDWNTEAFFGQGTRLTVV.

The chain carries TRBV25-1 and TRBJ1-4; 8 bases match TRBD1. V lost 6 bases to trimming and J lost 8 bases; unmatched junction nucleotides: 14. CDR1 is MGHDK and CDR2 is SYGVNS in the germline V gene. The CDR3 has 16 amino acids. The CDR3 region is CASSSYLTGVEEKLFF. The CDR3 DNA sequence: TGTGCCAGCAGCTCCTATCTGACAGGGGTGGAGGAAAAACTGTTTTTT. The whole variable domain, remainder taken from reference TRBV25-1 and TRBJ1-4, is EADIYQTPRYLVIGTGKKITLECSQTMGHDKMYWYQQDPGMELHLIHYSYGVNSTEKGDLSSESTVSRIRTEHFPLTLESARPSHTSQYLCASSSYLTGVEEKLFFGSGTQLSVL.

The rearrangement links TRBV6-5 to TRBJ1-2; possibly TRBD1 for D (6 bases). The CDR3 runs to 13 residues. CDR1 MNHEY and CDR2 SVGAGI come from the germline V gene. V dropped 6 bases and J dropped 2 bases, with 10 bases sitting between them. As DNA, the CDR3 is TGTGCCAGCAGCCGGACAGCGAACTATGGCTACACCTTC. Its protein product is CASSRTANYGYTF.

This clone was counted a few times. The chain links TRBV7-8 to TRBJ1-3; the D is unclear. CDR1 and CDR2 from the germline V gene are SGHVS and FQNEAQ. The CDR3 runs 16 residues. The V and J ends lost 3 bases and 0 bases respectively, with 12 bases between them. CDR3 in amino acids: CASSFGVGSSGNTIYF. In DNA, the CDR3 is TGTGCCAGCAGCTTCGGAGTAGGGAGCTCTGGAAACACCATATATTTT.

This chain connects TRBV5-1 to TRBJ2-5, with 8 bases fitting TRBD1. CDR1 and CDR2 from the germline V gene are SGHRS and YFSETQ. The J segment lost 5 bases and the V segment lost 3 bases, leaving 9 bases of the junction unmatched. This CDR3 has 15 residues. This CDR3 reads CASSWTQGGRETQYF. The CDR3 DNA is TGCGCCAGCAGCTGGACACAGGGGGGCCGGGAGACCCAGTACTTC.

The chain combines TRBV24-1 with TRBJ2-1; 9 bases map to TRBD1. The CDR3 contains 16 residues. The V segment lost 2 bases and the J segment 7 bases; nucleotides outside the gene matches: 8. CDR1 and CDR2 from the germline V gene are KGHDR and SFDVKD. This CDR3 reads CATSDSPGQGGNEQFF. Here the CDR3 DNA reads TGTGCCACCAGTGATTCGCCGGGACAGGGTGGGAATGAGCAGTTCTTC.

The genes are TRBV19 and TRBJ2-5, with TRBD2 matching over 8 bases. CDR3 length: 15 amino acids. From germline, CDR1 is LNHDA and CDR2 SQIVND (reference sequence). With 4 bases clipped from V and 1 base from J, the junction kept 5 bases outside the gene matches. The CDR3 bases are TGTGCCAGTAGTAAGTCTAGCGGGTTCCAAGAGACCCAGTACTTC. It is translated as CASSKSSGFQETQYF. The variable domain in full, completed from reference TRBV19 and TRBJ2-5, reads DGGITQSPKYLFRKEGQNVTLSCEQNLNHDAMYWYRQDPGQGLRLIYYSQIVNDFQKGDIAEGYSVSREKKESFPLTVTSAQKNPTAFYLCASSKSSGFQETQYFGPGTRLLVL.

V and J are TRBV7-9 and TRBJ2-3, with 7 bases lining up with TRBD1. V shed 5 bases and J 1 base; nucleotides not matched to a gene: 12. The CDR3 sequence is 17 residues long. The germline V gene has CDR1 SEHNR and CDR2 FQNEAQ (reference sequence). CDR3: CASSLSTGALGTDTQYF. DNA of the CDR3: TGTGCCAGCAGCCTCTCAACAGGGGCCCTCGGCACAGATACGCAGTATTTT.

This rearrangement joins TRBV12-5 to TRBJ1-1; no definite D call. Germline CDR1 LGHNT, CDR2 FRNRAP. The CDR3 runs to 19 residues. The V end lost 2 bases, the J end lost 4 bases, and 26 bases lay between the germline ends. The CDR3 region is CASGLPGRRGYIPGTEAFF. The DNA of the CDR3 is TGTGCTAGTGGTTTGCCCGGGAGGAGAGGATACATCCCCGGCACTGAAGCTTTCTTT.

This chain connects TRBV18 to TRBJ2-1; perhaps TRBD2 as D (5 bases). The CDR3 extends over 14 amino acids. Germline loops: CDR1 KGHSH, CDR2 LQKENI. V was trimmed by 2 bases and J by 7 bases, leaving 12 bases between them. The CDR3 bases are TGTGCCAGCTCACCAAGTGCTAGCCAGAATGAGCAGTTCTTC. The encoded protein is CASSPSASQNEQFF.

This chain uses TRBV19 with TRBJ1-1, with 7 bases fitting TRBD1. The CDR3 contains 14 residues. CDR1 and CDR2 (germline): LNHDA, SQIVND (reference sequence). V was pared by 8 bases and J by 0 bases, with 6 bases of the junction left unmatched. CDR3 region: CASQPTGVNTEAFF. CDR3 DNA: TGTGCCAGTCAACCAACAGGGGTGAACACTGAAGCTTTCTTT.

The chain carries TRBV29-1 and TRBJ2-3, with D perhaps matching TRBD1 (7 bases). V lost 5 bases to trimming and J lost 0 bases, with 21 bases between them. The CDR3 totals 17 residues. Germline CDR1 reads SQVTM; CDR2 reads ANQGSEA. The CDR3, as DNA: TGCAGCGTTCAAGGGAGGACAGGCGAGACTAGCACAGATACGCAGTATTTT. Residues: CSVQGRTGETSTDTQYF.

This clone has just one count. The CDR3 bases are TGTGCCAGCAGCCTGGGGGGCGGGGGTTATTACAATGAGCAGTTCTTC. Translating it yields CASSLGGGGYYNEQFF. J is TRBJ2-1 and V is TRBV7-2, with TRBD2 as a possible D gene (7 bases). V lost 5 bases to trimming and J lost 4 bases, with 18 bases between them. From germline, CDR1 is SGHTA and CDR2 FQGNSA. The CDR3 length is 16 residues.

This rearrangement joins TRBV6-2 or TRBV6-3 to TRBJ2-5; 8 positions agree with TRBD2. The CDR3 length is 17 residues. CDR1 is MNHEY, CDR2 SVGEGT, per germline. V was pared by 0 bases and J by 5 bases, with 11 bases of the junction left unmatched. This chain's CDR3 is CASSYSPAGAGGETQYF. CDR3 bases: TGTGCCAGCAGTTACTCGCCAGCGGGGGCCGGAGGGGAGACCCAGTACTTC.